This entry is about one T cell receptor (beta chain). This CDR3 comprises 15 residues. The germline gives CDR1 MNHNY, CDR2 SVGAGI (reference sequence). V was pared by 4 bases and J by 5 bases, with 5 bases of the junction left unmatched. Source study methods: How many nucleated cells were present was estimated from reference gene primer amplification. Produced via immunoSEQ multiplex PCR; TCRdb's table is partial and in-frame only. V and J calls and clone size come straight from that table; D and trimming were deduced from the DNA. The table lists over 200,000 clones, roughly four fifths of them singletons, with roughly 8% in the top ten. This sample was included in a study of blood T cell repertoires in COVID-19. As for the study in general: Collection of acute and convalescent COVID-19 samples took place in the United States, Italy and Spain. The analysed material was cDNA or gDNA that came from T cells, B-cell-depleted T cells, or PBMCs.

This receptor was identified in a woman aged 50 to 65 with active or convalescent COVID-19. Sequencing used peripheral blood. The genes are TRBV6-6 and TRBJ1-6, with 7 bases aligning to TRBD1. CDR3 amino acids: CASSWGQTHNSPLHF. CDR3 bases: TGTGCCAGCAGTTGGGGACAGACCCATAATTCACCCCTCCACTTT.